The clone carrying this T cell receptor beta chain was counted between two and nine times. V dropped 3 bases and J dropped 2 bases, with 0 bases sitting between them. The CDR3 sequence is 11 residues long. All included Susac syndrome patients satisfied recently defined diagnostic criteria for definite or probable disease. This record comes from a study of CD8 T cells in Susac syndrome. It was with random hexamers that roughly 0.5 to 1 ug RNA was reverse transcribed. An immunoSEQ multiplex PCR amplified TCR beta CDR3 over 54 Vbeta and 13 Jbeta. TCRdb independently ran MiXCR on the immunoSEQ multiplex PCR reads; one entry per CDR3 protein. The sample has some 110,000 distinct CDR3 sequences, roughly 95% seen once.

The sample consisted of CD8+ T cells from PBMCs. This TCR was recovered from a human donor with Susac syndrome. The V call is TRBV12-3 or TRBV12-4, the J call TRBJ2-3; D is uncertain. DNA for the CDR3: TGTGCCAGCAGTTTCACAGATACGCAGTATTTT. Protein: CASSFTDTQYF.